The text below deals with one TCR beta chain. This sample is drawn from a study of T cell changes during pregnancy in multiple sclerosis. Assay: immunoSEQ multiplex PCR; the TCRdb copy retains only in-frame clones and omits some. The sample gives fewer than 50,000 clones, almost 95% of which show up once; more than 4% is in the top ten. Sequencing was performed on CD8+ T cells from peripheral blood mononuclear cells, taken in the first trimester of pregnancy. The sequence was obtained from a female donor with multiple sclerosis, enrolled in a pregnancy study.

CDR3 residues: CASSQDLGTGYEQYF. The CDR3 nucleotides read TGCGCCAGCAGCCAAGATCTTGGGACTGGCTACGAGCAGTACTTC. V usage is TRBV4-1 and J usage is TRBJ2-7; D possibly corresponds to TRBD2 (6 bases). The ends were cut back, 0 bases at V and 3 bases at J, with 12 bases in the middle. The germline gives CDR1 MGHRA, CDR2 YSYEKL. The CDR3 is 15 residues long.